The 16 T cell receptor beta chains presented below share a single source sample, sequenced in a study of blood T cell repertoires in COVID-19. The protocol was immunoSEQ multiplex PCR, while the TCRdb copy is restricted to in-frame clones and leaves out a portion. The repertoire has about 260,000 clones, approximately 83% of them found once; the top ten carry roughly 10%. The sequencing input was peripheral blood. These receptors all stem from a woman aged 45-59 years who had recovered from COVID-19.

The chain employs TRBV10-3 and TRBJ1-2; 7 bases map to TRBD1. The CDR3 consists of 13 residues. Germline trimming cut 6 bases from V and 6 bases from J; bases unmatched to any gene: 7. Germline CDR1 reads ENHRY; CDR2 reads SYGVKD. In nucleotides, the CDR3 is TGTGCCATCAGCCGACAGGGAAATAATGGCTACACCTTC. Encoded protein: CAISRQGNNGYTF.

J is TRBJ2-6 and V is TRBV7-9, with 11 bases identical to TRBD1. Germline V CDR1 and CDR2: SEHNR, FQNEAQ (reference sequence). Trimming at V came to 5 bases and at J to 1 base, leaving 10 bases not matched to a gene. This CDR3 is 19 amino acids long. This CDR3 reads CASSPRDRGLGSGANVLTF. Written as DNA, the CDR3 is TGTGCCAGCAGCCCCCGGGACAGGGGGTTAGGGTCTGGGGCCAACGTCCTGACTTTC.

The V call is TRBV6-5, the J call TRBJ2-7, with D unresolved. From germline, CDR1 is MNHEY and CDR2 SVGAGI. The CDR3 consists of 11 residues. Trimming took 10 bases from V and 4 from J, leaving 11 bases between them. CDR3 sequence: CATRLNYEQYF. The CDR3 nucleotides are TGTGCCACCCGGTTGAATTACGAGCAGTACTTC.

The chain combines TRBV27 with TRBJ2-7; no clear D. The CDR3 has 12 residues. V was clipped by 5 bases and J by 3 bases, with 8 bases between them. Germline assignment: CDR1 MNHEY and CDR2 SMNVEV (reference sequence). The CDR3 protein is CASSPSLYEQYF. CDR3 nucleotide sequence: TGTGCCAGCAGTCCGTCACTCTACGAGCAGTACTTC.

This chain connects TRBV14 to TRBJ2-5, with 11 bases lining up with TRBD2. Germline V CDR1 and CDR2: SGHDN, FVKESK. V was pared by 0 bases and J by 1 base, with 4 bases of the junction left unmatched. This CDR3 region has 17 residues. Here the CDR3 reads CASSQDIGTSGQETQYF. The CDR3 bases are TGTGCCAGCAGCCAAGATATTGGGACTAGCGGCCAAGAGACCCAGTACTTC.

The chain combines TRBV24-1 with TRBJ2-5; D might be TRBD2 (5 bases). Trimming took 7 bases from V and 4 from J, leaving 18 bases between them. The CDR3 runs 15 residues. Germline V gives CDR1 KGHDR, CDR2 SFDVKD. In DNA form, the CDR3 reads TGTGCCACCAGCTCTACGGGATCGGGTGGAGAGACCCAGTACTTC. Protein: CATSSTGSGGETQYF.

Turning to this clone: This specimen includes other DNA sequences encoding the same CDR3. The chain recombines TRBV19 with TRBJ2-3; 9 bases line up with TRBD2. This CDR3 region has 14 residues. The V gene end was trimmed by 4 bases and the J gene end by 1 base; junction bases not matched to a gene: 0. The germline gives CDR1 LNHDA, CDR2 SQIVND (reference sequence). CDR3 loop: CASSSGGGTDTQYF. The DNA for the CDR3 is TGTGCCAGTAGTAGCGGGGGGGGCACAGATACGCAGTATTTT.

This chain uses TRBV7-2 with TRBJ1-5; weak D call: TRBD1 (5 bases). V was shortened by 4 bases and J by 5 bases, with 6 bases between the two germline ends. Germline CDR1 reads SGHTA; CDR2 reads FQGNSA. CDR3 length equals 12 residues. CDR3 nucleotide sequence: TGTGCCAGCAGCTCCAGGGATCAGCCCCAGCATTTT. This translates into CASSSRDQPQHF.

This chain uses TRBV5-4 with TRBJ2-7; D possibly corresponds to TRBD1 (6 bases). The ends were cut back, 4 bases at V and 2 bases at J, with 19 bases in the middle. The CDR3 covers 16 residues. Germline assignment: CDR1 SGHNT and CDR2 YYREEE (reference sequence). CDR3 protein: CASSPNPGHSPYEQYF. The DNA of the CDR3 is TGTGCCAGCAGCCCTAACCCGGGACACTCCCCCTACGAGCAGTACTTC.

The rearrangement joins TRBV7-9 to TRBJ2-7; perhaps TRBD2 as D (6 bases). There are 14 residues in the CDR3. The ends were cut back, 7 bases at V and 0 bases at J, with 13 bases in the middle. Germline lookup yields CDR1 SEHNR and CDR2 FQNEAQ (reference sequence). CDR3 sequence reads: CASTVAGNSYEQYF. CDR3 nucleotides: TGTGCCAGCACCGTTGCGGGGAACTCCTACGAGCAGTACTTC.

The rearrangement uses TRBV5-1 and TRBJ2-1; 8 bases are a match to TRBD2. Germline V CDR1 and CDR2: SGHRS, YFSETQ. Trimming at V came to 0 bases and at J to 5 bases, leaving 10 bases not matched to a gene. This CDR3 has 17 residues. The CDR3 protein is CASSLAPGAGVHNEQFF. In DNA form, the CDR3 reads TGCGCCAGCAGCTTGGCTCCTGGAGCGGGAGTACACAATGAGCAGTTCTTC.

The V and J genes are TRBV7-2 and TRBJ2-3; the D is unclear. Germline-derived CDR1 and CDR2 are SGHTA and FQGNSA. The CDR3 loop spans 17 amino acids. V dropped 4 bases and J dropped 0 bases, with 17 bases sitting between them. CDR3 DNA sequence: TGTGCCAGCAGCTCCCTTATCACATCCTCTAGCACAGATACGCAGTATTTT. It yields the protein CASSSLITSSSTDTQYF.

This clone was observed a few times. CDR3 nucleotides: TGTGCCAGCAGTTTAGACCTAGGGACACGAGAATTCTTT. Translation: CASSLDLGTREFF. This sequence joins TRBV27 and TRBJ1-1, with D possibly matching TRBD1 (6 bases). With 2 bases removed from V and 14 bases from J, the gap between germline ends came to 18 bases. Germline-derived CDR1 and CDR2 are MNHEY and SMNVEV (reference sequence). This CDR3 has 13 amino acids.

The chain carries TRBV9 and TRBJ2-3, with TRBD1 identical over 10 bases. Looked up from germline, CDR1 is SGDLS and CDR2 is YYNGEE. The CDR3 spans 19 residues. After removal of 0 bases from V and 4 bases from J, the junction contained 14 bases not matched to a gene. The CDR3 loop is CASSVDLFRTGGIPDTQYF. The CDR3 DNA is TGTGCCAGCAGCGTAGACCTCTTTCGGACAGGGGGTATTCCAGATACGCAGTATTTT.

The chain couples TRBV5-6 to TRBJ1-6, with D maybe TRBD1 (6 bases). The CDR3 runs to 16 residues. Germline CDR1 reads SGHDT; CDR2 reads YYEEEE. V dropped 2 bases and J dropped 9 bases, with 18 bases sitting between them. CDR3 bases: TGTGCCAGCAGCTTAGGCTCGGGACATATCACTTCACCCCTCCACTTT. Residues: CASSLGSGHITSPLHF. The variable domain in full, with the rest retrieved from reference TRBV5-6 and TRBJ1-6, is DAGVTQSPTHLIKTRGQQVTLRCSPKSGHDTVSWYQQALGQGPQFIFQYYEEEERQRGNFPDRFSGHQFPNYSSELNVNALLLGDSALYLCASSLGSGHITSPLHFGNGTRLTVT.

The CDR3 spells CASSQGRSRRTGELFF. CDR3 coding DNA: TGTGCCAGCAGCCAAGGTAGATCCCGGCGGACCGGGGAGCTGTTTTTT. The chain is built from TRBV4-2 and TRBJ2-2; no clear D gene. Trimming took 1 base from V and 5 from J, leaving 14 bases between them. In germline, CDR1 is LGHNA, CDR2 YNFKEQ. The CDR3 sequence is 16 residues long.